This T cell receptor beta chain was identified during a study of human versus mouse CDR3 diversity and MHC coevolution. Study-wide background: Reported immunoSEQ sensitivity was one in 200,000 T cells, with reduced amplification bias.

Measured with immunoSEQ multiplex PCR; TCRdb has only the in-frame clones, and not every one. The data contain tens of thousands of clones, 90% to 95% of them singletons. Germline values: CDR1 SGHRS, CDR2 YFSETQ. V lost 2 bases to trimming and J lost 3 bases; unmatched junction nucleotides: 6. The CDR3 spans 16 residues. The source material was naive CD4+ T cells from blood. As for subset: CD45RO-negative CD62L-positive naive CD4 T cells. The sequence came from a person aged 55-75 years in good health. The V and J genes are TRBV5-1 and TRBJ2-3; 10 nucleotides line up with TRBD1. The DNA for the CDR3 is TGCGCCAGCAGCTTATGGGACAGGGGAAGGACAGATACGCAGTATTTT. Translation: CASSLWDRGRTDTQYF.